The sequence of this T cell receptor (beta chain) was determined in a study of cytomegalovirus exposure and HLA in healthy donors (dated by TCRdb to about 2017). Broadly, across the study: An earlier analysis of roughly 570 of the donors reported around 280 Gb of sequence data and 90 million to 120 million unique TCR beta sequences obtained from around 190 million T cells. Along with the approximately 600-subject first cohort, a separate validation cohort of around 120 different subjects was used. A later genetic analysis took genome-wide SNP genotypes for about 65% of the roughly 670 donors and used that subset as a discovery cohort. An earlier analysis of 587 of the donors used high-throughput TCR beta sequencing to judge whether each TCR beta V gene segment behaved as functional or pseudogenic. HLA typing included class I and class II loci at four-digit resolution. An early release that covered approximately 600 HLA-typed donors contained approximately 300 gigabases of sequencing data and some 87 million unique TCR sequences. Donor age, sex, ethnicity and CMV serostatus were compiled alongside the repertoire data. The study aimed to test whether cataloging public T cell receptors could reveal signatures of past pathogen exposure. Among over 350 genotyped donors of the cohort, an average of about 240,000 unique TCR beta nucleotide sequences were sequenced per donor, about a sixth of them non-productive. The T cell repertoires of under 700 subjects were profiled by immunosequencing and related to cytomegalovirus serostatus. Four to six DR-DQ haplotypes were handled as single units for association and clustering because linkage in the cohort was strong. A later analysis re-analyzed previously published TCR beta repertoires from roughly 600 donors and added high-resolution HLA genotyping to study TCR occurrence patterns. Among the approximately 400 genotyped donors, 75% to 90% belonged to the genetic ancestry cluster associated with self-reported Caucasian donors. The study combined high-throughput TCR immunosequencing, statistical association of individual TCRs with disease status, and machine learning to predict cytomegalovirus infection status. The later analysis used no new phenotypic data to find candidate immune exposures, relying instead on TCR beta sequences and their occurrence across donors. Every discovery cohort repertoire had been produced on one sequencing platform. The number of typed donors differed by locus: about 620-640 for A, B, C, DRB1 and DQB1; approximately 520 for DQA1; about 600 for DPA1; and some 450 for DPB1.

The trim is 6 bases for V and 5 bases for J, with a gap of 8 bases between the germline ends. Spanning cysteine to phenylalanine, the CDR3 consists of 12 amino acids. Just the 36-base CDR3 DNA is kept, in frame starting at base 1. CDR1 and CDR2, per the germline V gene, are MNHEY and SVGAGI. The library was obtained by the immunoSEQ multiplex PCR assay. The multiplex PCR relied on a mix of 60 forward primers for TCR Vbeta segments and 13 reverse primers for TCR Jbeta segments. The CDR3 region of rearranged TCR beta genes was amplified from genomic DNA with a multiplex PCR assay. The amplified TCR beta libraries were sequenced on the Illumina HiSeq System as 87-base-pair reads. The study's own analysis went as follows. A later analysis tallied around 80 million unique TCR beta chains across the approximately 670 repertoires, and roughly 11 million of those chains were shared by two or more donors. A nearest-neighbor algorithm error-corrected the raw reads and collapsed the reads into unique sequences, merging closely related sequences to remove PCR and sequencing errors. To assign V, D and J gene segments, CDR3 sequences were aligned to IMGT reference sequences. Each retained sequence needed at least a six-nucleotide match to both a V gene segment and a J gene segment. Rearrangements were classified as productive when the CDR3 lacked stop codons and remained in frame with V and J, and all other rearrangements were classified as non-productive. CDR3 was defined by IMGT convention, running from the second conserved V-encoded cysteine to the conserved J-encoded phenylalanine. The earlier analysis of a few hundred of the donors excluded any sequence lacking an unambiguous match to a single V gene segment. An earlier analysis of just under 600 of the donors called V segments functional above 56.7% productive rearrangements and segregating when the between-donor standard deviation exceeded 5%. To diagnose cytomegalovirus status from the catalog of TCR beta chain sequences, a statistical classification framework was built. A later analysis assigned V and J genes by comparing TCR nucleotide sequences with IMGT/GENE-DB human TR gene sequences. Using the TCRdist pipeline, a later analysis assigned CDR3 sequences along with most-parsimonious VDJ recombination scenarios. A later analysis defined each TCR beta chain by its CDR3 amino acid sequence plus V-gene family, and excluded reads lacking a unique V-gene family. As a way to deal with suspected cross-contamination and a sequencing artifact, a later analysis dropped over 550 nucleotide sequences that were highly shared and had low generation probability. A later analysis calculated a clonal expansion index for each public chain from normalized within-repertoire ranks of inferred template counts. In a later analysis, generation probabilities were computed using a VDJ recombination model fitted to out-of-frame rearrangements, and the results were checked against IGoR. In a later analysis, hypergeometric tests were used to score TCR-TCR, TCR-HLA and TCR-CMV co-occurrence, with a repertoire-size bias correction applied to TCR pairs. In a later analysis, false discovery rates were estimated by permuting HLA or CMV assignments 20 times. In a later analysis, co-occurring TCRs were grouped with DBSCAN, and TCRdist sequence similarity was added when clustering was performed within HLA-allele-positive subsets. For co-occurrence clustering, repertoires with fewer than 30,000 or more than 120,000 public chains were excluded, along with five or six repertoires with anomalous nucleotide sharing. What TCRdb holds here is the immuneACCESS table cut down to in-frame rearrangements. Part of the clones is not present; checked against another copy, under half of the missing clones reflect an unresolved V gene, and the others are unexplained. The V and J calls and clone size are taken from that table; D and trimming were inferred from the DNA. The sample profile shows 150,000 or so clones; approximately 79% of them were found once. The top ten clonotypes cover 4.3% of the sample.

The cohort was made up of hundreds of healthy bone marrow donors. At the time of sampling, every cohort member was nominally healthy, though immune exposures that went unrecorded were likely present. The donor tested CMV seropositive, placing the donor among the 289 seropositive members of the cohort. A peripheral blood sample was collected from each donor, and TCR beta sequencing was performed on peripheral blood mononuclear cells. The Qiagen DNeasy Blood Extraction Kit was used to extract genomic DNA from the blood cell samples. Broader findings and caveats from the paper: Assigning TCR associations to individual alleles was difficult when HLA alleles, especially DR and DQ, strongly co-occurred. While some public TCRs were present in many individuals, most TCR sequences turned up only very rarely across donors. In a later analysis, HLA-associated TCR beta chains showed more clonal expansion and lower generation probabilities than non-associated chains that were equally common. According to a later analysis, most CMV-associated TCR beta chains appeared to be HLA-restricted, and the HLA associations seemed to be driven largely by CMV exposure. In vitro tests confirmed that three of the cytomegalovirus-associated TCR beta chains recognize cytomegalovirus antigens. In an earlier analysis of some 550 of the donors, most TCR beta V segments were observed in productive rearrangements about 90% or about 30% of the time, broadly matching IMGT annotations. Several of the top co-occurrence clusters appeared to be linked to parvovirus B19, influenza, CMV and Epstein-Barr virus, according to a later analysis. According to a later analysis, TCR association rates differed among HLA loci, with DRB1 alleles showing the most associated TCRs and HLA-C alleles showing the fewest. In a later genetic analysis, a missense DCLRE1C variant was associated with V-gene and J-gene trimming of TCR beta chains, and the association was replicated in an independent cohort. It was suggested by the authors that the approach could potentially be generalized to other disease states and immunological phenotypes. Because HLA typing was missing for some donors at each locus, association tests included only the typed subset. The study listed approximately 160 TCR beta chains as associated with cytomegalovirus. A later genetic analysis reported fewer N-insertions in productive TCRs among donors in an Asian-associated ancestry cluster than the roughly 640-donor mean. A group of highly shared sequence variants was considered likely to be a technical artifact of the sequencing pipeline. The cohort was sequenced for TCR beta chains only, and without alpha or paired-chain data the features that could be detected were limited. Presence/absence analyses assumed roughly uniform sequencing depth across donors, an assumption that may not hold. Some IMGT-functional V segments, including TRBV6-2 and TRBV6-3, could not be told apart with the 87-base-pair reads, so those segments were excluded. Specific HLA alleles were associated with 15,000 to 20,000 TCR beta sequences at a false discovery rate of 0.05 in a later analysis. Immune exposure information for the cohort was limited to CMV serostatus. Some 16 rarely observed V segments, including chromosome 9 orphons, were excluded from the earlier analysis of approximately 600 of the donors because counts were too low. The classifier was reported to diagnose cytomegalovirus status with high specificity and sensitivity in both the original cohort and the validation cohort. A further reported finding was that TCR beta sequences accurately predicted the HLA-A and HLA-B alleles for most subjects in the first cohort. Correlated functional status among segregating V segments might be attributable to linkage disequilibrium, but an unknown experimental factor could not be ruled out.

In regard to this clone: It lacks a known antigen. No base qualities exist here, and no much larger clone lies one base off it.

The TCR was taken from a man aged 18 to 30 in good health and CMV-seropositive. Material for sequencing was PBMCs. The V and J segments used are TRBV6-5 and TRBJ1-5, with the D gene not clear enough to name. The nucleotide sequence is TGTGCCAGCAGCAACCCAGATCAGCCCCAGCATTTT. The resulting protein is CASSNPDQPQHF.